The 20 T cell receptor beta chains below come from one sample, sequenced in a study of human T cells and chemical hapten exposure. Sample time point: patch test 1, 2 weeks after DPC sensitization. Treatment in this sample: therapeutic diphenylcyclopropenone sensitization with weekly scalp DPC. MiXCR was run by TCRdb on the RACE reads, yielding one entry per CDR3 protein. The sample has about 57,000 distinct CDR3 sequences, 9.3% seen once. Sequencing used whole blood, obtained in connection with sensitization to the hapten diphenylcyclopropenone (DPC). The source of these receptors is a woman in her forties with alopecia areata. Some clones in this sample may be carry-over from other donors' samples.

The chain recombines TRBV2 with TRBJ1-2; D remains unclear. V lost 4 bases and J 8 bases, leaving 8 bases between the germline ends. The germline CDR1 and CDR2 sequences are SNHLY and FYNNEI. This CDR3 comprises 11 residues. The CDR3 sequence is CASSAGGGYTF. Written as DNA, the CDR3 is TGTGCCAGCAGTGCCGGAGGGGGCTACACCTTC. The full variable domain, with the rest looked up from reference TRBV2 and TRBJ1-2, is EPEVTQTPSHQVTQMGQEVILRCVPISNHLYFYWYRQILGQKVEFLVSFYNNEISEKSEIFDDQFSVERPDGSNFTLKIRSTKLEDSAMYFCASSAGGGYTFGSGTRLTVV.

This clonotype appeared many times. The rearrangement joins TRBV6-5 to TRBJ2-2; D is ambiguous. Trimming left V 0 bases short and J 0 bases short, with 5 bases between. The CDR3 consists of 15 residues. CDR1 is MNHEY, CDR2 SVGAGI, per germline. This chain's CDR3 is CASSYSSPNTGELFF. As DNA, the CDR3 is TGTGCCAGCAGTTACTCGTCCCCGAACACCGGGGAGCTGTTTTTT.

This sequence joins TRBV15 and TRBJ2-2, with a possible D match to TRBD1 (6 bases). Per the germline V gene, CDR1 is LNHNV and CDR2 is YYDKDF (reference sequence). The ends were cut back, 4 bases at V and 5 bases at J, with 14 bases in the middle. The CDR3 runs 15 residues. CDR3 protein: CATSNEGGETGELFF. CDR3 DNA sequence: TGTGCCACCAGCAATGAAGGGGGAGAAACCGGGGAGCTGTTTTTT.

The gene calls are TRBV7-9 and TRBJ1-2; 7 nucleotides line up with TRBD1. The V segment lost 7 bases and the J segment 0 bases; nucleotides outside the gene matches: 8. Germline V gives CDR1 SEHNR, CDR2 FQNEAQ (reference sequence). The CDR3 consists of 15 residues. The CDR3 nucleotides are TGTGCCAGCACCAATCGACAGGGCGCTAACTATGGCTACACCTTC. It encodes CASTNRQGANYGYTF.

This clonotype showed up many times. The rearrangement links TRBV12-3 or TRBV12-4 to TRBJ2-1, with 7 bases matching TRBD2. With V trimmed by 3 bases and J by 5 bases, 10 bases remained unmatched. The CDR3 totals 16 residues. Here the CDR3 DNA reads TGTGCCAGCAGTTTTCGTATGCAGGGAGGGAACAATGAGCAGTTCTTC. It codes for CASSFRMQGGNNEQFF.

This clonotype was detected ten times or more. The rearrangement uses TRBV4-1 and TRBJ1-5, with D possibly being TRBD1 (6 bases). Germline assignment: CDR1 MGHRA and CDR2 YSYEKL. The CDR3 has 14 amino acids. V was trimmed by 7 bases and J by 2 bases, leaving 12 bases between them. The chain's CDR3 is CASTPEGGNQPQHF. Here the CDR3 DNA reads TGCGCCAGCACCCCCGAGGGGGGCAATCAGCCCCAGCATTTT.

This clonotype was detected many times. J is TRBJ1-2 and V is TRBV5-1; 7 bases fit TRBD1. The CDR3 extends over 16 amino acids. V was pared by 4 bases and J by 3 bases, with 12 bases of the junction left unmatched. Germline V lookup: CDR1 SGHRS, CDR2 YFSETQ. CDR3 sequence reads: CASSPKTPGQHYGYTF. In DNA, the CDR3 is TGCGCCAGCAGCCCAAAGACCCCGGGACAGCACTATGGCTACACCTTC.

The V and J genes are TRBV29-1 and TRBJ2-5, with TRBD1 identical over 7 bases. Germline V CDR1 and CDR2: SQVTM, ANQGSEA. With V trimmed by 0 bases and J by 2 bases, 6 bases remained unmatched. This CDR3 contains 15 residues. This CDR3 is CSVEDRQDRQETQYF. The CDR3 bases are TGCAGCGTTGAAGATAGACAGGACAGGCAAGAGACCCAGTACTTC. The variable domain in full, completed from reference TRBV29-1 and TRBJ2-5, reads SAVISQKPSRDICQRGTSLTIQCQVDSQVTMMFWYRQQPGQSLTLIATANQGSEATYESGFVIDKFPISRPNLTFSTLTVSNMSPEDSSIYLCSVEDRQDRQETQYFGPGTRLLVL.

V gene TRBV29-1 combines with J gene TRBJ2-3, with TRBD1 as a possible D gene (5 bases). CDR1 is SQVTM and CDR2 is ANQGSEA in the germline V gene. The CDR3 sequence is 12 residues long. V was cut by 6 bases and J by 4 bases, with 11 bases left in between. CDR3 nucleotides: TGCAGCGTCGAGCAGGGATCAGATACGCAGTATTTT. This encodes CSVEQGSDTQYF.

Ten or more counts support this clonotype. The genes are TRBV12-3 or TRBV12-4 and TRBJ2-7; D is unresolved. The germline V and J ends were trimmed by 6 bases and 5 bases, with 11 bases remaining between them. This CDR3 is built from 12 residues. CDR3 sequence: CASSPSGDEQYF. The CDR3 DNA sequence: TGTGCCAGCAGCCCTTCTGGGGACGAGCAGTACTTC.

DNA for the CDR3: TGTGCCAGCAGCTTCCGCAGGATCTTATCAGATACGCAGTATTTT. This codes for CASSFRRILSDTQYF. The rearrangement joins TRBV5-4 to TRBJ2-3; no clear D. This CDR3 has 15 amino acids. Germline assignment: CDR1 SGHNT and CDR2 YYREEE (reference sequence). V shed 2 bases and J shed 4 bases, with 14 bases lying between them.

The chain combines TRBV7-3 with TRBJ2-3, with TRBD2 identical over 12 bases. Germline assignment: CDR1 SGHTA and CDR2 FQGTGA. V was pared by 5 bases and J by 6 bases, with 9 bases of the junction left unmatched. CDR3 length equals 16 residues. CDR3 DNA sequence: TGTGCCAGCAGCGCCAAGACTAGCGGGGGCTTGGATACGCAGTATTTT. Amino acid sequence: CASSAKTSGGLDTQYF.

This clonotype was seen ten or more times. The chain employs TRBV7-3 and TRBJ1-6; D is uncertain. The CDR3 runs to 12 residues. From germline, CDR1 is SGHTA and CDR2 FQGTGA. V lost 5 bases and J lost 7, with 6 bases in between. CDR3 sequence (DNA): TGTGCCAGCAGCCAAGGGAATTCACCCCTCCACTTT. This gives the protein CASSQGNSPLHF.

There are a few counts of this clonotype. The chain carries TRBV28 and TRBJ1-2; TRBD1 aligns across 7 bases. The V gene end was trimmed by 5 bases and the J gene end by 3 bases; junction bases not matched to a gene: 6. The V gene's germline CDR1 is MDHEN and CDR2 SYDVKM. The CDR3 length is 14 residues. CDR3 sequence reads: CASSPGQADYGYTF. In DNA, the CDR3 is TGTGCCAGCAGTCCCGGACAGGCTGACTATGGCTACACCTTC.

This clonotype was counted many times. The junction differs from germline at one of its ends, possibly a read error. The chain combines TRBV30 with TRBJ2-7; 9 nucleotides agree with TRBD1. This CDR3 comprises 12 residues. Per the germline V gene, CDR1 is GTSNPN and CDR2 is SVGIG (reference sequence). The CDR3 DNA is TGTGCCTGGAGGGAAAACCGGGACAGGGTATTCTTC. It translates to CAWRENRDRVFF.

This clonotype was seen a handful of times. The chain recombines TRBV6-1 with TRBJ2-3; D may match TRBD1 or TRBD2 (6 bases each). Looked up from germline, CDR1 is MNHNS and CDR2 is SASEGT. The CDR3 runs to 15 residues. V lost 6 bases, J lost 4 bases, and 17 bases lay in between. CDR3 sequence (DNA): TGTGCCAGCAGGGGACTCTGGGGGGCCCCAGATACGCAGTATTTT. Amino acids: CASRGLWGAPDTQYF.

In its sample, this clonotype was seen many times. The chain recombines TRBV2 with TRBJ2-3; perhaps TRBD1 as D (6 bases). V lost 5 bases to trimming and J lost 0 bases, with 12 bases between them. CDR1 and CDR2 (germline): SNHLY, FYNNEI. The CDR3 is 15 residues long. The CDR3 DNA reads TGTGCCAGCAGTTACGGGACATCTAGCACAGATACGCAGTATTTT. Translated, it gives CASSYGTSSTDTQYF.

This clonotype was observed a few times. CDR3 in amino acids: CASSLIRGDTQYF. DNA for the CDR3: TGTGCCAGCAGTTTAATAAGAGGGGATACGCAGTATTTT. The V call is TRBV12-3 or TRBV12-4, the J call TRBJ2-3; TRBD2 might be the D (5 bases). V lost 2 bases, J lost 6 bases, and 9 bases lay in between. This CDR3 region has 13 residues.

This clonotype was picked up a small number of times. The chain links TRBV7-3 to TRBJ1-1; D is uncertain. The CDR3 has 13 residues. CDR1 is SGHTA, CDR2 FQGTGA, per germline. With 4 bases removed from V and 1 base from J, the gap between germline ends came to 7 bases. The CDR3 sequence: CASSSQQNTEAFF. In nucleotides, the CDR3 is TGTGCCAGCAGCTCTCAGCAGAACACTGAAGCTTTCTTT.

This clonotype showed up just a few times. V is TRBV6-5 and J is TRBJ1-2; tentatively, D is TRBD1 (5 bases). V was shortened by 0 bases and J by 8 bases, with 10 bases between the two germline ends. CDR3 length: 13 amino acids. Germline loops: CDR1 MNHEY, CDR2 SVGAGI. The CDR3 coding sequence is TGTGCCAGCAGTTACTCTGGGGACGACGGCTACACCTTC. The encoded protein is CASSYSGDDGYTF.